This TCR beta chain comes out of a study of blood T cell repertoires in COVID-19. The repertoire was sequenced with immunoSEQ multiplex PCR; TCRdb's copy has only in-frame clones and lacks some. The sample lists tens of thousands of clones, over 60% seen once, with roughly 6.6% in the top ten. Germline CDR1 reads LNHDA; CDR2 reads SQIVND (reference sequence). The CDR3 covers 18 residues. This receptor was taken from a man in his 70s with acute or convalescent COVID-19. V gene TRBV19 combines with J gene TRBJ2-2; 7 bases fit TRBD1. What was sequenced was peripheral blood. The CDR3, as DNA: TGTGCTACAGAACGTCCCCAGGGGCAGGGGGCGAACACCGGGGAGCTGTTTTTT. This gives the protein CATERPQGQGANTGELFF.